What follows describes a single T cell receptor beta chain. Its antigen is still unknown. An end of the junction differs from the germline gene, which may be a read error. This specimen comes from a study of blood T cells in healthy people across ages. Researchers collected about 10 milliliters of peripheral blood from every single donor. Study-level results: Those diversity estimates obtained from one million T cells were thought to be underestimates.

A second PCR of about 7 to 12 cycles used a sample-barcoded 5' primer and a J-beta primer mix. A 12-random-nucleotide template-switch adaptor tagged each cDNA molecule. TCRdb re-derived calls from the 5' RACE reads in MiXCR, one entry per CDR3 protein. In the table there are over 1,500,000 distinct CDR3 sequences, about 50% of which are singletons. Sequenced input: blood. The sequence was obtained from a woman aged 35 to 49 in good health.

CDR3 nucleotides: TGCGCCAGCAGCCCCTCGGGGACTAGCGTAAAAAACATTCAGTACTTC. Amino acids: CASSPSGTSVKNIQYF. The chain recombines TRBV12-3 or TRBV12-4 with TRBJ2-4; 10 bases fit TRBD2. The length of the CDR3 is 16 residues.